This is a list of T cell receptor beta chains from one sample in a study of blood T cell repertoires in COVID-19. Sequencing used immunoSEQ multiplex PCR; TCRdb keeps in-frame clones, though not all of them. The sample holds about 430,000 clones, 88% seen once. Sequencing was carried out using PBMCs or T cells enriched from blood (not recorded which). The receptors stem from a woman under 30 who had been exposed to COVID-19. Each CDR3 is given with its conserved first and last residue. D genes are given only for firm matches. Size is stated for part of the rows, as once, few or many counts, or as a class when the clone is expanded.

CDR3 length	D gene	V gene	clone size	J gene	CDR3 DNA	CDR3 protein
15	-	TRBV6-1	-	TRBJ2-2	TGTGCCAGCAGTGAACTCAGATCGAACACCGGGGAGCTGTTTTTT	CASSELRSNTGELFF
14	-	TRBV30	-	TRBJ2-1	TGTGCCTACAATCGGCTGTTCGGGTACAATGAGCAGTTCTTC	CAYNRLFGYNEQFF
14	TRBD1	TRBV7-9	-	TRBJ1-4	TGTGCCAGCAGCCCAGACAGGGTCGGTGAAAAACTGTTTTTT	CASSPDRVGEKLFF
15	-	TRBV18	-	TRBJ2-3	TGTGCCAGCTCACGGGCGGGACCCCACACAGATACGCAGTATTTT	CASSRAGPHTDTQYF
15	-	TRBV11-1	-	TRBJ2-7	TGTGCCAGCAGCTATCGGACACTCCTCGACTACGAGCAGTACTTC	CASSYRTLLDYEQYF
16	TRBD2	TRBV6-1	-	TRBJ2-5	TGTGCCAGCAGTGAAGCGCTATTCGCGGGGGGCGAGACCCAGTACTTC	CASSEALFAGGETQYF
15	TRBD1	TRBV5-5	-	TRBJ2-7	TGTGCCAGCAGCTCCTCCGGGACAGTAATCTACGAGCAGTACTTC	CASSSSGTVIYEQYF
14	TRBD1	TRBV29-1	-	TRBJ2-1	TGCAGCGTTGAGGGGACAGGGGTCATCAATGAGCAGTTCTTC	CSVEGTGVINEQFF
20	TRBD2	TRBV10-3	-	TRBJ2-1	TGTGCCATCAGTGAAACACGGGAAGCTAGCGGGAGAACAGGTCACAATGAGCAGTTCTTC	CAISETREASGRTGHNEQFF
16	-	TRBV7-9	once	TRBJ2-5	TGTGCCAGCAGCCAGCGGCTAGCAGGGGCAAAAGAGACCCAGTACTTC	CASSQRLAGAKETQYF
13	-	TRBV3-1/TRBV3-2	-	TRBJ1-5	TGTGCCAGCAGCCGAAACAGGAATCAGCCCCAGCATTTT	CASSRNRNQPQHF
14	-	TRBV5-1	-	TRBJ1-4	TGCGCCAGCAGCTCCCGGGAGTTCGAGGAAAAACTGTTTTTT	CASSSREFEEKLFF
13	-	TRBV27	-	TRBJ1-4	TGTGCTCACATGGGGGGGCAGAATGAAAAACTGTTTTTT	CAHMGGQNEKLFF
13	TRBD1	TRBV3-1/TRBV3-2	-	TRBJ1-6	TGTGCCAGCAGCCTGACAGGGTTTGGGACCCTCCACTTT	CASSLTGFGTLHF
16	TRBD2	TRBV5-1	once	TRBJ2-2	TGCGCCAGCCTACTAGTAGCGGGATCGGACACCGGGGAGCTGTTTTTT	CASLLVAGSDTGELFF
14	TRBD1	TRBV9	-	TRBJ1-2	TGTGCCAGCAGCGTAACGCAGGGGGCGAATGGCTACACCTTC	CASSVTQGANGYTF
13	-	TRBV5-1	-	TRBJ1-2	TGCGCCAGCAGCTTGACAGGGCCGGGTGGCTACACCTTC	CASSLTGPGGYTF
12	-	TRBV2	-	TRBJ1-1	TGTGCCAACCTCAGGGTGAACACTGAAGCTTTCTTT	CANLRVNTEAFF
16	TRBD1	TRBV7-9	-	TRBJ2-1	TGTGCCAGCAGTTTCCCGGGACAGGGTGACTACAATGAGCAGTTCTTC	CASSFPGQGDYNEQFF
12	-	TRBV7-9	-	TRBJ1-2	TGTGCCAGCACGGGGCAGGGCGGAAGCTACACCTTC	CASTGQGGSYTF
17	TRBD1	TRBV9	-	TRBJ1-2	TGTGCCAGCAGCGCAAGGGACAGGGGGGGGCCTAACTATGGCTACACCTTC	CASSARDRGGPNYGYTF
17	TRBD2	TRBV5-6	-	TRBJ2-3	TGTGCCAGCAGCTTGATTCGGCGGGGGACTAGCACAGATACGCAGTATTTT	CASSLIRRGTSTDTQYF
16	TRBD1	TRBV5-6	-	TRBJ2-7	TGTGCCAGCAGCTTCCCCCGGACAGGGGGCAAGAACGAGCAGTACTTC	CASSFPRTGGKNEQYF
15	-	TRBV7-2	-	TRBJ1-1	TGTGCCAGCAGCTTTCAAGGGGGGGCGAACACTGAAGCTTTCTTT	CASSFQGGANTEAFF
15	TRBD2	TRBV13	-	TRBJ2-1	TGTGCCAGCAGCCCGGGAGCGGGAGCCTACAATGAGCAGTTCTTC	CASSPGAGAYNEQFF
16	TRBD2	TRBV5-1	-	TRBJ2-1	TGCGCCAGCAGCTTGGTGGTCGGGACTAGCAGGAATGAGCAGTTCTTC	CASSLVVGTSRNEQFF
14	-	TRBV20-1	-	TRBJ2-7	TGCAGTGCCAGTGGGGTCGGACTGTCCTACGAGCAGTACTTC	CSASGVGLSYEQYF